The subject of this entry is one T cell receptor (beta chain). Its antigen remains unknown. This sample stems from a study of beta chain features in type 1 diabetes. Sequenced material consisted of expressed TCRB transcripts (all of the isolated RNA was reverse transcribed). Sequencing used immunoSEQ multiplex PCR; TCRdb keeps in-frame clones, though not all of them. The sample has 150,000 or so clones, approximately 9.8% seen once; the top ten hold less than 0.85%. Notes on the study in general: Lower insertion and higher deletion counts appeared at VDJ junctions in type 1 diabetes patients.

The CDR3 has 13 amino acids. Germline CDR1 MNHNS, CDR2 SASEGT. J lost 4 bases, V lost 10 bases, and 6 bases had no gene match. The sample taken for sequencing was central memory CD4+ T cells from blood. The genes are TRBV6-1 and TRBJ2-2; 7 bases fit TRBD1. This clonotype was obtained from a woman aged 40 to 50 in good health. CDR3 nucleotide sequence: TGTGCCACCGACAGGGATCGCACCGGGGAGCTGTTTTTT. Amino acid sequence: CATDRDRTGELFF.